The sample holds one count of the clone carrying this T cell receptor (beta chain). This entry comes from a study of shared clonotypes between healthy human individuals. In the study overall: Three plates were used per donor for CD4 naive, three for CD4 memory, two for CD8 naive and one for CD8 memory.

The authors distributed each subset's genomic DNA evenly over several immunoSEQ plates. TCRdb's copy holds only in-frame clones and misses some; the assay was immunoSEQ multiplex PCR. The sample records more than 2 million clones, over 85% being singletons. The V end was cut by 8 bases, the J end by 3 bases, with 7 bases between. The CDR3 is 11 amino acids. CDR1 is SNHLY, CDR2 FYNNEI, per germline. CD8 cells classed as naive were CD45RO-negative and positively selected for CCR7, excluding terminally differentiated effector memory CD45RA+ cells. The sequenced sample consisted of naive CD8+ T cells sorted from blood. This TCR was sampled from a man aged 18 to 30 in good health. The chain recombines TRBV2 with TRBJ1-1; D is unclear. CDR3 amino acids: CASERDTEAFF. In DNA, the CDR3 is TGTGCCAGCGAGAGGGACACTGAAGCTTTCTTT. The full variable domain, rest sourced from reference TRBV2 and TRBJ1-1, is EPEVTQTPSHQVTQMGQEVILRCVPISNHLYFYWYRQILGQKVEFLVSFYNNEISEKSEIFDDQFSVERPDGSNFTLKIRSTKLEDSAMYFCASERDTEAFFGQGTRLTVV.